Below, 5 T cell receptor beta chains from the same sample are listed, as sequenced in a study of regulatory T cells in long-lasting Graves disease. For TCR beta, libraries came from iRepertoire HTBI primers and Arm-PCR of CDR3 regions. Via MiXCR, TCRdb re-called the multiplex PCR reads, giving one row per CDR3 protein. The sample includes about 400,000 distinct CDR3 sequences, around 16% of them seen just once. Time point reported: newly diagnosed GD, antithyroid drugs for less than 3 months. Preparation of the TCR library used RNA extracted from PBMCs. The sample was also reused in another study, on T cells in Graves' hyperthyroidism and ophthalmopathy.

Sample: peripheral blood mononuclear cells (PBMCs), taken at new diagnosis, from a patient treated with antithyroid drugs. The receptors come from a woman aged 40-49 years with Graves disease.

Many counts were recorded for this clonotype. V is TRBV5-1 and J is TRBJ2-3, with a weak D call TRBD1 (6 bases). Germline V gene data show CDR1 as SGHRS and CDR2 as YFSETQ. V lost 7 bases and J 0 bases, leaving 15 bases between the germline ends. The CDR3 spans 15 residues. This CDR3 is CASDEQGSSTDTQYF. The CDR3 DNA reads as TGCGCCAGCGACGAACAGGGATCTAGCACAGATACGCAGTATTTT.

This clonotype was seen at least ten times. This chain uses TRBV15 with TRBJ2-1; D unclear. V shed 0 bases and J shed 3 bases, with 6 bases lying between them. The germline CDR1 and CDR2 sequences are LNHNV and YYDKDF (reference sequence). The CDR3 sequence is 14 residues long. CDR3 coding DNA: TGTGCCACCAGCAGAGAACTACTCTACAATGAGCAGTTCTTC. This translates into CATSRELLYNEQFF.

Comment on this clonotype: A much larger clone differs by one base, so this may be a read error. CDR3 DNA: TGTGCCAGCAGCTTAGTAGCTAGCAGATCCACAGATACGCAGTATTTT. This translates into CASSLVASRSTDTQYF. V is TRBV11-2 and J is TRBJ2-3; a weak D match, TRBD2 (5 bases). This CDR3 spans 16 amino acids. CDR1 is SGHAT, CDR2 FQNNGV, per germline. V was trimmed by 1 base and J by 2 bases, leaving 13 bases between them. Drawing the rest from reference TRBV11-2 and TRBJ2-3, the complete variable domain is EAGVAQSPRYKIIEKRQSVAFWCNPISGHATLYWYQQILGQGPKLLIQFQNNGVVDDSQLPKDRFSAERLKGVDSTLKIQPAKLEDSAVYLCASSLVASRSTDTQYFGPGTRLTVL.

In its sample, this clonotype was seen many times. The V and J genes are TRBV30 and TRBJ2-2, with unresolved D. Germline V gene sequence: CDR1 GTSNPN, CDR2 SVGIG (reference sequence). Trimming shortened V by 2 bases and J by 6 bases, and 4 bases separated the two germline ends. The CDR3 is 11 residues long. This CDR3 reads CAWSKPGELFF. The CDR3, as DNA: TGTGCCTGGAGTAAGCCCGGGGAGCTGTTTTTT.

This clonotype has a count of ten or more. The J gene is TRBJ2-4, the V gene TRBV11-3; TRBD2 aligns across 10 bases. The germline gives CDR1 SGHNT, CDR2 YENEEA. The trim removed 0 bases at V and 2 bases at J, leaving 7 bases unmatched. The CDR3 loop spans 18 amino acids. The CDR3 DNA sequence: TGTGCCAGCAGCTTAGAGGCTAGCGGGGGAGTATCCAAAAACATTCAGTACTTC. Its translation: CASSLEASGGVSKNIQYF.